The rows below give T cell receptor beta chains drawn from one sample of a study of PD-L1 blockade in urothelial cancer. Produced via immunoSEQ multiplex PCR; TCRdb's table is partial and in-frame only. The table records about 16,000 clones, around 91% of them present only once. The sequenced sample was PBMCs, obtained around atezolizumab (anti-PD-L1) treatment. Receptors were obtained from a man between 65 and 79 years old with urothelial cancer. Both conserved end residues are part of each CDR3. A D gene is named only where the DNA matches it firmly. Clone size is stated in some rows and not others, as once, few, many or a class when expanded.

J gene	CDR3 length	V gene	D gene	clone size	CDR3 DNA	CDR3 protein
TRBJ1-5	14	TRBV11-2	.	.	TGTGCCAGCAGCTTAGATCGTAGCAATCAGCCCCAGCATTTT	CASSLDRSNQPQHF
TRBJ1-5	12	TRBV6-5	.	.	TGTGCCAGCAGAAGGGGGTTGGAGCCCCAGCATTTT	CASRRGLEPQHF
TRBJ2-1	12	TRBV18	.	once	TGTGCCAGCTCACCAAATTCGAATGAGCAGTTCTTC	CASSPNSNEQFF
TRBJ2-7	15	TRBV5-1	.	once	TGCGCCAGCTCTCCAGGGGGGTTCTCGGTCTACGAGCAGTACTTC	CASSPGGFSVYEQYF
TRBJ2-1	14	TRBV10-3	TRBD1	.	TGTGCCACACAAGGGGGCAGATCCTACAATGAGCAGTTCTTC	CATQGGRSYNEQFF
TRBJ1-2	14	TRBV10-3	TRBD1	.	TGTGCCATCTCCTACAAAGGGGACAGCTATGGCTACACCTTC	CAISYKGDSYGYTF
TRBJ1-2	16	TRBV6-5	TRBD1	few	TGTGCCAGCAGTTACTCTTGGACAGGGATTAACTATGGCTACACCTTC	CASSYSWTGINYGYTF
TRBJ1-1	14	TRBV5-1	.	.	TGCGCCAGCAGCTTCCGTGGGCCCCACACTGAAGCTTTCTTT	CASSFRGPHTEAFF
TRBJ1-6	15	TRBV11-2	TRBD1	.	TGTGCCAGCAGCCTCGGACAGGGCTATAATTCACCCCTCCACTTT	CASSLGQGYNSPLHF
TRBJ1-2	10	TRBV6-1	.	.	TGTGCCAGCGGGGACAACCGGCGGACCTTC	CASGDNRRTF
TRBJ2-3	14	TRBV5-6	TRBD2	.	TGTGCCAGCAGGGTTAGCGGGGGCGGAGATACGCAGTATTTT	CASRVSGGGDTQYF
TRBJ2-2	17	TRBV10-2	TRBD1	.	TGCGCCAGCAGTGATAGAGGCCGGGACAGGGTAACCGGGGAGCTGTTTTTT	CASSDRGRDRVTGELFF
TRBJ1-1	15	TRBV4-1	.	.	TGCGCCAGCAGCCAGCCCGAATCCGAGCTCACTGAAGCTTTCTTT	CASSQPESELTEAFF
TRBJ1-1	11	TRBV28	.	.	TGTGCCAGCGTACAGGGATATGAAGCTTTCTTT	CASVQGYEAFF